The 10 T cell receptor beta chains below all came from one sample that was sequenced in a study of T cell repertoires in cytomegalovirus infection. A single record per CDR3 protein comes from TCRdb applying MiXCR to the reads. The sample carries about 230,000 distinct CDR3 sequences, over 20% recorded once. Sequenced material: CD8+ T cells from PBMCs. The receptors here all came from a human donor in good health (CMV status not recorded). Some clones in this sample may be carry-over from other donors' samples.

This clonotype was counted many times. V usage is TRBV7-6 and J usage is TRBJ2-2, with D tentatively TRBD1 or TRBD2 (5 bases each). Trimming stripped 5 bases from V and 7 bases from J, with 17 bases between. Germline values: CDR1 SGHVS, CDR2 FNYEAQ. There are 15 residues in the CDR3. CDR3 DNA sequence: TGTGCCAGCAGCCCGCCGAGGGGCAAGAACGGGGAGCTGTTTTTT. Protein: CASSPPRGKNGELFF.

This clonotype appeared a few times. The chain recombines TRBV4-1 with TRBJ1-4; D uncertain. CDR3 length equals 17 residues. Germline CDR1 reads MGHRA; CDR2 reads YSYEKL. V was shortened by 4 bases and J by 0 bases, with 15 bases between the two germline ends. This CDR3 reads CASSLLRESATNEKLFF. The CDR3 DNA reads TGCGCCAGCAGCCTCCTTCGGGAATCCGCAACTAATGAAAAACTGTTTTTT.

CDR3 nucleotide sequence: TGTGCCAGCAGTTACTCGAACCCCAGCCAAGAGACCCAGTACTTC. It translates to CASSYSNPSQETQYF. The genes are TRBV6-5 and TRBJ2-5; D is ambiguous. Germline CDR1 and CDR2: MNHEY and SVGAGI. The ends were cut back, 0 bases at V and 1 base at J, with 9 bases in the middle. The CDR3 consists of 15 residues.

The chain is built from TRBV6-5 and TRBJ2-1; tentative D call: TRBD2 (6 bases). Trimming shortened V by 1 base and J by 2 bases, and 9 bases separated the two germline ends. The CDR3 has 15 amino acids. The germline V gene has CDR1 MNHEY and CDR2 SVGAGI. CDR3 amino acids: CASSYWAGPYNEQFF. The CDR3 DNA sequence: TGTGCCAGCAGTTACTGGGCGGGACCCTACAATGAGCAGTTCTTC.

Many counts were recorded for this clonotype. CDR3 in DNA: TGTGCCAGCAGCCCAAATCCTGTTCTCCCTGAGCAGTTCTTC. It is translated as CASSPNPVLPEQFF. The chain joins TRBV7-6 to TRBJ2-1; unclear D gene. The CDR3 runs 14 residues. Trimming cost V 5 bases and J 9 bases, with 17 bases left between them. Per germline, CDR1 SGHVS and CDR2 FNYEAQ.

At least ten counts were recorded for this clonotype. V is TRBV12-3 or TRBV12-4 and J is TRBJ2-1; no definite D call. Between the trimmed V and J ends, which lost 4 bases and 5 bases, there was a span of 9 bases. This CDR3 region has 13 residues. The CDR3 protein is CASSSESDNEQFF. The CDR3 DNA reads as TGTGCCAGCAGTTCGGAATCAGACAATGAGCAGTTCTTC.

V gene TRBV2 combines with J gene TRBJ2-2, with D possibly being TRBD2 (6 bases). The germline CDR1 and CDR2 sequences are SNHLY and FYNNEI. The CDR3 runs to 14 residues. Trimming pared 5 bases from V and 1 base from J, leaving 8 bases between. CDR3 loop: CASSRTKNTGELFF. CDR3 in DNA: TGTGCCAGCAGTAGGACTAAGAACACCGGGGAGCTGTTTTTT.

J is TRBJ2-7 and V is TRBV27; TRBD2 might be the D (6 bases). This CDR3 is built from 14 residues. Germline V gene data show CDR1 as MNHEY and CDR2 as SMNVEV (reference sequence). V lost 2 bases and J 4 bases, leaving 12 bases between the germline ends. The CDR3 bases are TGTGCCAGCAGTTTACTCGGGGGACCTTACGAGCAGTACTTC. This gives the protein CASSLLGGPYEQYF.

The rearrangement joins TRBV28 to TRBJ1-1; TRBD1 matches at 7 bases. CDR3 size: 13 residues. Trimming removed 5 bases from V and 3 bases from J; junction bases left unmatched: 3. Germline CDR1 and CDR2: MDHEN and SYDVKM. The CDR3 nucleotides are TGTGCCAGCAGTGCCAGGGGGGACACTGAAGCTTTCTTT. Its protein is CASSARGDTEAFF.

This clonotype has only a few counts. This sequence joins TRBV14 and TRBJ2-7; maybe TRBD2 (6 bases). Deletions cut 6 bases from V and 2 bases from J, with 11 bases between. This CDR3 is built from 13 residues. CDR1 SGHDN and CDR2 FVKESK come from the germline V gene. CDR3 sequence (DNA): TGTGCCAGCAGAAGGGACTCCGCCTACGAGCAGTACTTC. This sequence encodes CASRRDSAYEQYF.